This TCR beta chain was recovered during a study of blood T cell repertoires in COVID-19. V lost 1 base to trimming and J lost 0 bases; unmatched junction nucleotides: 2. This CDR3 region has 16 residues. The germline V gene has CDR1 LGHNA and CDR2 YNFKEQ. Clones were sequenced by immunoSEQ multiplex PCR, and TCRdb holds only the in-frame ones, with some missing. This sample yields more than 85,000 clones, of which around 85% are seen a single time; 9.5% to 15% belongs to the top ten. The sample comprised peripheral blood. The receptor comes from a human donor in a cohort sampled during active COVID-19. This chain links TRBV4-2 with TRBJ1-1, with 10 bases matching TRBD1. CDR3 sequence (DNA): TGTGCCAGCAGCCAAGTCGGACAGGGGGTGAACACTGAAGCTTTCTTT. This sequence encodes CASSQVGQGVNTEAFF.